Listed below are T cell receptor beta chains from one sample, sequenced in a study of blood T cells in healthy people across ages. TCRdb used MiXCR to reprocess the 5' RACE reads, holding one entry per CDR3 protein. Found here are about 1,500,000 distinct CDR3 sequences, roughly 40% of them singletons; the top ten hold approximately 7.9%. Sequenced material: blood. Receptors originate from a young woman in good health. Both conserved end residues are trimmed from each CDR3. Each record gives: J gene, V gene, CDR3 protein.

j_call: TRBJ2-3
v_call: TRBV29-1
cdr3_aa: SVPGQPTDAQY

j_call: TRBJ1-4
v_call: TRBV20-1
cdr3_aa: SARDLMGNSGEKLF

j_call: TRBJ1-1
v_call: TRBV19
cdr3_aa: ASSKTGLEAF

j_call: -
v_call: TRBV6-4
cdr3_aa: ASSVGEESLLRTLYEQY

j_call: TRBJ2-7
v_call: TRBV25-1
cdr3_aa: ASSDKTGTSGYRHQY

j_call: TRBJ2-3
v_call: TRBV18
cdr3_aa: ASSPPTGKRTDTQY

j_call: TRBJ2-1
v_call: TRBV15
cdr3_aa: ATSRGTSVNEQF

j_call: TRBJ2-7
v_call: TRBV29-1
cdr3_aa: SVPGTGHYEQY

j_call: TRBJ1-2
v_call: TRBV28
cdr3_aa: ASRTGQYYGYT

j_call: TRBJ2-5
v_call: TRBV6-1
cdr3_aa: ASRESSLGSYNEQY

j_call: TRBJ2-7
v_call: TRBV3-1
cdr3_aa: ASSPVAGGLEQY

j_call: TRBJ2-5
v_call: TRBV7-8
cdr3_aa: ASSRSGGPKETQY

j_call: TRBJ2-7
v_call: TRBV5-1
cdr3_aa: ASSLEGTVGTGQY

j_call: TRBJ2-1
v_call: TRBV15
cdr3_aa: ATSRDLGGSYNEQF

j_call: TRBJ1-2
v_call: TRBV6-1
cdr3_aa: ASSDLSYGYT

j_call: TRBJ2-1
v_call: TRBV20-1
cdr3_aa: SASRTSGYNEQF

j_call: TRBJ2-7
v_call: TRBV20-1
cdr3_aa: SARGEGATRYEQY

j_call: TRBJ2-1
v_call: TRBV20-1
cdr3_aa: SASSGGLNEQF

j_call: TRBJ2-1
v_call: TRBV7-3
cdr3_aa: ASGRLGWSYNEQF

j_call: TRBJ1-2
v_call: TRBV7-2
cdr3_aa: ASSLVGRDGVNYGYT

j_call: TRBJ2-5
v_call: TRBV20-1
cdr3_aa: SARGAGSNNEQY

j_call: TRBJ1-2
v_call: TRBV4-1
cdr3_aa: ASSPRQGELANYGYT

j_call: TRBJ1-2
v_call: TRBV2
cdr3_aa: ASSVWGGLDYGYT

j_call: TRBJ2-3
v_call: TRBV5-6
cdr3_aa: ASSLKGQGSTDTQY

j_call: TRBJ2-3
v_call: TRBV7-7
cdr3_aa: ASSVWVGTDTQY

j_call: TRBJ2-7
v_call: TRBV28
cdr3_aa: ASSLGPRGAYEQY

j_call: TRBJ1-1
v_call: TRBV3-1
cdr3_aa: ASSQGGQSNTEAF

j_call: TRBJ2-2
v_call: TRBV29-1
cdr3_aa: SVVDSGNTGELF

j_call: TRBJ1-4
v_call: TRBV27
cdr3_aa: ACSLSPGTGEKLF

j_call: TRBJ2-1
v_call: TRBV14
cdr3_aa: ASSQTASGNRWPYNEQF

j_call: TRBJ2-1
v_call: TRBV7-6
cdr3_aa: ASSFGTSGNEQF

j_call: -
v_call: TRBV20-1
cdr3_aa: SAPPAVNYEQY

j_call: TRBJ1-5
v_call: TRBV20-1
cdr3_aa: SLLGGSNQPQH

j_call: -
v_call: TRBV20-1
cdr3_aa: SALQEAYEQY

j_call: TRBJ1-2
v_call: TRBV29-1
cdr3_aa: SVDVGGYT

j_call: TRBJ2-2
v_call: TRBV9
cdr3_aa: ASSESPRGYTGELF

j_call: TRBJ2-1
v_call: TRBV20-1
cdr3_aa: SATPGLADYNEQF

j_call: TRBJ1-2
v_call: TRBV5-1
cdr3_aa: ASSIGTDYGYT

j_call: TRBJ2-1
v_call: TRBV20-1
cdr3_aa: SARASGGHYNEQF

j_call: TRBJ2-7
v_call: TRBV4-1
cdr3_aa: ASSHGDRGDYNEQY

j_call: TRBJ1-2
v_call: TRBV27
cdr3_aa: ASGGGGTGGSGGYT

j_call: TRBJ2-7
v_call: TRBV5-1
cdr3_aa: ASSRSTSGSDEQY

j_call: TRBJ1-1
v_call: TRBV4-2
cdr3_aa: ASSQSARGGVNTEAF

j_call: TRBJ2-7
v_call: TRBV6-1
cdr3_aa: ASGTTSSYEQY

j_call: TRBJ2-7
v_call: TRBV5-6
cdr3_aa: ASSLPVPDYEQY

j_call: TRBJ1-1
v_call: TRBV4-1
cdr3_aa: ASSQGGPTEAF

j_call: TRBJ1-2
v_call: TRBV27
cdr3_aa: ASSEQGTGYT

j_call: TRBJ1-2
v_call: TRBV11-2
cdr3_aa: ASSFTPYT

j_call: TRBJ2-3
v_call: TRBV6-5
cdr3_aa: ASSYSGAGEGPDTQY

j_call: TRBJ2-5
v_call: TRBV20-1
cdr3_aa: SAHHGDKETQY

j_call: TRBJ1-2
v_call: TRBV28
cdr3_aa: ASSEEGALGYGYT

j_call: TRBJ1-2
v_call: TRBV5-4
cdr3_aa: ASSFYPGTAPMGNYGYT

j_call: TRBJ2-7
v_call: TRBV4-1
cdr3_aa: ASSQIAGGYEQY

j_call: TRBJ1-6
v_call: TRBV3-1
cdr3_aa: ASSQRGGNSPLH

j_call: TRBJ1-2
v_call: TRBV6-5
cdr3_aa: ASSYQGQGRGYT

j_call: TRBJ2-1
v_call: TRBV20-1
cdr3_aa: SARARGGPSGNEQF

j_call: TRBJ2-1
v_call: TRBV20-1
cdr3_aa: SARDLRTYNNEQF